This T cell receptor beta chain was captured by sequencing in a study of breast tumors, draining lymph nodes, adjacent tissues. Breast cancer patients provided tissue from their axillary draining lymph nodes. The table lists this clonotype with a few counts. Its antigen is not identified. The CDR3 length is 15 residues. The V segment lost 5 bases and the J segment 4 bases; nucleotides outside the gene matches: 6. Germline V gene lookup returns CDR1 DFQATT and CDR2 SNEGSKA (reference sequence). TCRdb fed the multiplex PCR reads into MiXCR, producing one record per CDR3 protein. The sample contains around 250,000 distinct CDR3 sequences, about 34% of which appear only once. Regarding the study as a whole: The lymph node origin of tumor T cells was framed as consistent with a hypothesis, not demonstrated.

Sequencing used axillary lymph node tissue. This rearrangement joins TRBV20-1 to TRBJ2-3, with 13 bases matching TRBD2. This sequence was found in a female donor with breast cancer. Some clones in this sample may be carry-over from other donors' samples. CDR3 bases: TGCAGTGCTTCCGGGACTAGCGGGAATTCAGATACGCAGTATTTT. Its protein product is CSASGTSGNSDTQYF.